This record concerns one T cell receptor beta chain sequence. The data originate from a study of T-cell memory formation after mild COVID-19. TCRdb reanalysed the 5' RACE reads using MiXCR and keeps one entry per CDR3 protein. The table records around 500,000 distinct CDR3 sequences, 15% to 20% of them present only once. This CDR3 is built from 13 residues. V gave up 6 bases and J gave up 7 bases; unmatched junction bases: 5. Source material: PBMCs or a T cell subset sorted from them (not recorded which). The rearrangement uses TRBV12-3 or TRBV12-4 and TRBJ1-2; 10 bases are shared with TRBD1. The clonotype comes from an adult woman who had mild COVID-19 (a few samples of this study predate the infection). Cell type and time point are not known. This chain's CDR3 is CASSSRQGAGYTF. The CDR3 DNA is TGTGCCAGCAGCTCCCGACAGGGGGCTGGCTACACCTTC.